This TCR beta chain was identified in a study of cytomegalovirus exposure and HLA in healthy donors. The PCR made use of 60 Vbeta and 13 Jbeta primers. Per the original methods: Later reanalysis found 70 million to 95 million unique TCR beta chains, roughly 9.9 million of them shared. TCRdb keeps only in-frame clones here, not all; method: immunoSEQ multiplex PCR. The V and J calls and clone size come from that table; D and trimming were worked out from the DNA. The sample includes about 100,000 clones, less than 80% of them seen just once. Germline V gene data show CDR1 as LNHNV and CDR2 as YYDKDF (reference sequence). With 0 bases removed from V and 0 bases from J, the gap between germline ends came to 9 bases. CDR3 length equals 16 residues.

V and J are TRBV15 and TRBJ1-3; D gene ambiguous. Sequenced sample: PBMCs. This TCR was sampled from a man between 25 and 39 years old in good health and CMV-seronegative. CDR3 DNA sequence: TGTGCCACCAGCAGAGATAGCCCTCTCTCTGGAAACACCATATATTTT. Its translation is CATSRDSPLSGNTIYF. The full variable domain, completed using reference TRBV15 and TRBJ1-3, is DAMVIQNPRYQVTQFGKPVTLSCSQTLNHNVMYWYQQKSSQAPKLLFHYYDKDFNNEADTPDNFQSRRPNTSFCFLDIRSPGLGDTAMYLCATSRDSPLSGNTIYFGEGSWLTVV.